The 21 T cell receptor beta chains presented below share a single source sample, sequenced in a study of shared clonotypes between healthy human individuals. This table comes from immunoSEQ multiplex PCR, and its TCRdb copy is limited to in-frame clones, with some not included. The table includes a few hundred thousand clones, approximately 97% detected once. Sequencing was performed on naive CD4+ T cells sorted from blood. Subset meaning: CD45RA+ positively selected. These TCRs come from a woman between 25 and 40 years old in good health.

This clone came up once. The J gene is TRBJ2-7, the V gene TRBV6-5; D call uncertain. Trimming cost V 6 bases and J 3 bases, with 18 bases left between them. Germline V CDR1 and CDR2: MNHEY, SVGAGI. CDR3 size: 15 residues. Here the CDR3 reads CASRGRTQELYEQYF. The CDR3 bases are TGTGCCAGCAGGGGAAGGACCCAGGAACTCTACGAGCAGTACTTC.

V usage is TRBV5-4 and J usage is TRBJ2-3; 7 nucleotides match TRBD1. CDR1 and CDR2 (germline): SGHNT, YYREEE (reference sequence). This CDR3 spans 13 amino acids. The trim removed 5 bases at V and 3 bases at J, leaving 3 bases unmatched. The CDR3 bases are TGTGCCAGCAGACCAGGGGGTACAGATACGCAGTATTTT. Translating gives CASRPGGTDTQYF. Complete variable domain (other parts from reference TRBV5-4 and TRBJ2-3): ETGVTQSPTHLIKTRGQQVTLRCSSQSGHNTVSWYQQALGQGPQFIFQYYREEENGRGNFPPRFSGLQFPNYSSELNVNALELDDSALYLCASRPGGTDTQYFGPGTRLTVL.

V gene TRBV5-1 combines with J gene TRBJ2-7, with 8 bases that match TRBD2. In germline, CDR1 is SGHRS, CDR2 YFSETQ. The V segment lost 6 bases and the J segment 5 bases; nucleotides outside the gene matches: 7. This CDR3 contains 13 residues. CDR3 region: CASNVAGGDEQYF. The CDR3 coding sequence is TGCGCCAGCAATGTGGCGGGAGGCGACGAGCAGTACTTC.

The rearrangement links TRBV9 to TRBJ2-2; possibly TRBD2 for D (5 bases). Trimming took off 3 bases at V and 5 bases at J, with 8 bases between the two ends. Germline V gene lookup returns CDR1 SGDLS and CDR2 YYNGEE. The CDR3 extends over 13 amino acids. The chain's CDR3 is CASSGGITGELFF. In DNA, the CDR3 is TGTGCCAGCAGCGGAGGGATTACCGGGGAGCTGTTTTTT.

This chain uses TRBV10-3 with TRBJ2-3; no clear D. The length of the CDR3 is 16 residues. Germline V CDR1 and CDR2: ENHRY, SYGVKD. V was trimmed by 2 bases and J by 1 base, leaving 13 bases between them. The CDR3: CAISEPQGLRTDTQYF. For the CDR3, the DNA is TGTGCCATCAGTGAGCCCCAAGGCCTGCGCACAGATACGCAGTATTTT.

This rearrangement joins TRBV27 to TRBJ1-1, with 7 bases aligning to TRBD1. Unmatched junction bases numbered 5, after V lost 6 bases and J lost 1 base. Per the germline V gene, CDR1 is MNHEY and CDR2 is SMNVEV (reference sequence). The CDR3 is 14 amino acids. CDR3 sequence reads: CASRTGTENTEAFF. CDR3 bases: TGTGCCAGCAGAACCGGGACAGAGAACACTGAAGCTTTCTTT.

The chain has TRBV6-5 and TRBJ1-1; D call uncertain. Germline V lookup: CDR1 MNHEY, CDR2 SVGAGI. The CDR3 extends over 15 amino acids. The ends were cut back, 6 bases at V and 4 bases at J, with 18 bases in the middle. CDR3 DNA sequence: TGTGCCAGCAGCCAGGCGATTCGGGCAGGCACTGAAGCTTTCTTT. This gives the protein CASSQAIRAGTEAFF.

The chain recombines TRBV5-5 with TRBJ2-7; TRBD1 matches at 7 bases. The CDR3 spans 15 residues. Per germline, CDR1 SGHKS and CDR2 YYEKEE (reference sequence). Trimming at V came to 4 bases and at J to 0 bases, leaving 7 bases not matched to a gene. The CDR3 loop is CASSTDRSTSYEQYF. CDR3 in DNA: TGTGCCAGCAGCACGGACAGGAGTACCTCCTACGAGCAGTACTTC.

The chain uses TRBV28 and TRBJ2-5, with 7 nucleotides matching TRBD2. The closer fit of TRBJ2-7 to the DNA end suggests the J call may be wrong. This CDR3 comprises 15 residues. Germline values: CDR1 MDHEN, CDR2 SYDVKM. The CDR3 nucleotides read TGTGCCAGCAGCTTTGTCACTAGCGTCTCCTACGAGCAGTACTTC. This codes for CASSFVTSVSYEQYF.

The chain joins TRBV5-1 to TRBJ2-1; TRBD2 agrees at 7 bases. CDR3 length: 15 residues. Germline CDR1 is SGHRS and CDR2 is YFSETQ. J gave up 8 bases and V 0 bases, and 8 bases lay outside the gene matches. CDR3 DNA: TGCGCCAGCAGCTTGGAAGGCCGCAGCGGGGATGAGCAGTTCTTC. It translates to CASSLEGRSGDEQFF.

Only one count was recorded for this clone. CDR3 nucleotides: TGTGCCAGCAGCTTAAACCCCCGGGGGCAAGATACGCAGTATTTT. Translated, it gives CASSLNPRGQDTQYF. J is TRBJ2-3 and V is TRBV7-3, with D perhaps TRBD1 or TRBD2 (6 bases each). The CDR3 length is 15 residues. Per germline, CDR1 SGHTA and CDR2 FQGTGA. V lost 1 base and J lost 5, with 13 bases in between.

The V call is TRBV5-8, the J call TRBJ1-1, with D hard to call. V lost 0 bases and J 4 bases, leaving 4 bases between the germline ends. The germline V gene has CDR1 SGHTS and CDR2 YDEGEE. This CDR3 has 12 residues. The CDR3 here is CASSLGITEAFF. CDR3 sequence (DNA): TGTGCCAGCAGCTTGGGAATCACTGAAGCTTTCTTT.

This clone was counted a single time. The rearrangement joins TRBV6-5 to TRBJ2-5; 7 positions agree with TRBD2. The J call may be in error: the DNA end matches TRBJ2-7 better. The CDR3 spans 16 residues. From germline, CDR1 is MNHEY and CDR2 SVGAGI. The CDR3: CASSSSSGRDLYEQYF. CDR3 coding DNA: TGTGCCAGCAGTTCCTCTAGCGGTCGGGACCTATACGAGCAGTACTTC.

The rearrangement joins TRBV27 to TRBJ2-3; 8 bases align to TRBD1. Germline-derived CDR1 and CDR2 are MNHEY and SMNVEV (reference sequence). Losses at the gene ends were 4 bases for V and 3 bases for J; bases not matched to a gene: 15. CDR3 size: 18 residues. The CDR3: CASSSGLTTGVTTDTQYF. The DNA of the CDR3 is TGTGCCAGCAGTTCAGGGCTAACGACAGGGGTGACGACAGATACGCAGTATTTT.

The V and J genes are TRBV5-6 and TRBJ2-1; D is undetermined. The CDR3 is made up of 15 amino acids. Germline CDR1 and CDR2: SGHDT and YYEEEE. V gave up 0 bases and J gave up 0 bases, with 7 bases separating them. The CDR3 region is CASSLGLSSYNEQFF. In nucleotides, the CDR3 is TGTGCCAGCAGCTTGGGGTTGAGCTCCTACAATGAGCAGTTCTTC. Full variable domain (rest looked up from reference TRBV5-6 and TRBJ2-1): DAGVTQSPTHLIKTRGQQVTLRCSPKSGHDTVSWYQQALGQGPQFIFQYYEEEERQRGNFPDRFSGHQFPNYSSELNVNALLLGDSALYLCASSLGLSSYNEQFFGPGTRLTVL.

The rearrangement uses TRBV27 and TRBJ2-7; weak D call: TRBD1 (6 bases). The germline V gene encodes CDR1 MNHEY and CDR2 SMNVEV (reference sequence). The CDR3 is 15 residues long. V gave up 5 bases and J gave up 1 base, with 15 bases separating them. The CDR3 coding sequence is TGTGCCAGCAGTGCCGAGACAGGTAGTTCCTACGAGCAGTACTTC. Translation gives CASSAETGSSYEQYF.

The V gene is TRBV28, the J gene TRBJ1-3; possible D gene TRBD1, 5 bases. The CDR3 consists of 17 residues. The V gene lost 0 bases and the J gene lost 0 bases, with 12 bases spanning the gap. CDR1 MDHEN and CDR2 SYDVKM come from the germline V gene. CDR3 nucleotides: TGTGCCAGCAGTTTATGGGTCTCGGGGGTCTCTGGAAACACCATATATTTT. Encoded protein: CASSLWVSGVSGNTIYF.

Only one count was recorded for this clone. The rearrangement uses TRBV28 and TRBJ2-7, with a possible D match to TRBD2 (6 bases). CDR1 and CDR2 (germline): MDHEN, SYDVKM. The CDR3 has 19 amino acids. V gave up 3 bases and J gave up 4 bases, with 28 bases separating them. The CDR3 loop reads CASSFRARRRGPSRYEQYF. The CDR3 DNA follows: TGTGCCAGCAGTTTCCGGGCGAGAAGGCGGGGCCCATCTAGATACGAGCAGTACTTC.

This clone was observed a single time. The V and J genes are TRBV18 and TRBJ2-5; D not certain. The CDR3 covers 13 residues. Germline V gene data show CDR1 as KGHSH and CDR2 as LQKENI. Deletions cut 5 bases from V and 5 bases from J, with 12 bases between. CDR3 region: CASSTGELETQYF. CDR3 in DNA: TGTGCCAGCTCAACGGGTGAGCTGGAGACCCAGTACTTC.

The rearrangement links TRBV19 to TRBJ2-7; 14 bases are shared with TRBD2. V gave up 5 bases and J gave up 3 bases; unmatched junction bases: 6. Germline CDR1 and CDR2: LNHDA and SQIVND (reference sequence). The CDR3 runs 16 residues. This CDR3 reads CASSWGGTSGSYEQYF. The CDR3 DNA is TGTGCCAGTAGTTGGGGAGGGACTAGCGGGAGCTACGAGCAGTACTTC.

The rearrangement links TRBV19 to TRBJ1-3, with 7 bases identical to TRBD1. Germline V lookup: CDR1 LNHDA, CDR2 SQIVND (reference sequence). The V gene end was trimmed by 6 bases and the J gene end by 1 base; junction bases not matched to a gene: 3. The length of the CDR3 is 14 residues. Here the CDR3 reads CASSPGGSGNTIYF. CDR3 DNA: TGTGCCAGTAGCCCAGGGGGATCTGGAAACACCATATATTTT.